The T cell receptor (beta chain) under discussion was sequenced for a study of technical replicates of blood from a few donors. The CDR3 runs 15 residues. Germline values: CDR1 SGHRS, CDR2 YFSETQ. With V trimmed by 4 bases and J by 3 bases, 2 bases remained unmatched. Measured with immunoSEQ multiplex PCR; TCRdb has only the in-frame clones, and not every one. This table holds about 97,000 clones, 95% to 96% found once. The genes are TRBV5-1 and TRBJ2-3, with TRBD2 matching over 13 bases. Sequencing used T cells isolated from PBMCs. The sequence was collected from a human donor in good health. As DNA, the CDR3 is TGCGCCAGCAGCCTGACTAGCGGGAGGACAGATACGCAGTATTTT. Amino acid sequence: CASSLTSGRTDTQYF.